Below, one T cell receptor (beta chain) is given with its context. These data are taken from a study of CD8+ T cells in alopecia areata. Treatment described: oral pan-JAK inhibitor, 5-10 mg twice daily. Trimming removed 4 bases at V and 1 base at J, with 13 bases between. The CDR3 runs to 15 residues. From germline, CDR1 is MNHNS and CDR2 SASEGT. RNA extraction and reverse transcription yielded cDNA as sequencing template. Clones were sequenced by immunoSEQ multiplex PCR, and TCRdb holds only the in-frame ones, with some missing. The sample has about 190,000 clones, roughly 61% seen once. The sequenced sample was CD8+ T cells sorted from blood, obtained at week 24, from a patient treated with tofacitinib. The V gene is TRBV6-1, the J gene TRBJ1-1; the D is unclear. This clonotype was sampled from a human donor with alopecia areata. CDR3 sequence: CASSGYHPQNTEAFF. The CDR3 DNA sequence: TGTGCCAGCAGTGGTTACCACCCACAGAACACTGAAGCTTTCTTT.